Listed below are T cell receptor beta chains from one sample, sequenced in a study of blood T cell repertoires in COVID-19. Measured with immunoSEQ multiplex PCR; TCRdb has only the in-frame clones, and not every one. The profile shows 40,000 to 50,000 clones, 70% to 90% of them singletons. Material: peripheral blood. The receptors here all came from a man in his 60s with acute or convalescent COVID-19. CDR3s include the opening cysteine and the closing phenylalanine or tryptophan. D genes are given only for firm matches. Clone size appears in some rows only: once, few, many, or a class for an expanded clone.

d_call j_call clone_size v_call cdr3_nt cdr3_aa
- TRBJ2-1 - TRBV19 TGTGCCAGTAGTATAGCAATGGACAGTTACAATGAGCAGTTCTTC CASSIAMDSYNEQFF
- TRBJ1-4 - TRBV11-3 TGTGCCAGCAGCTCCCGGGACTTTGGGAGTGAAAAACTGTTTTTT CASSSRDFGSEKLFF
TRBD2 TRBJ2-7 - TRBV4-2 TGTGCCAGCAGCCAAGTGGGTGGGGGGGCCTACGAGCAGTACTTC CASSQVGGGAYEQYF
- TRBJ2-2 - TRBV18 TGTGCCAGCTCACCACCTAATGCCGGGGAGCTGTTTTTT CASSPPNAGELFF
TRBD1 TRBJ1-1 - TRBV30 TGTGCCTGGAGTCGGACAGGGGGCTTGAACACTGAAGCTTTCTTT CAWSRTGGLNTEAFF
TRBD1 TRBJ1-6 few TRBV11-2 TGTGCCAGCAGGACTTTGACAGGGACCAATTCACCCCTCCACTTT CASRTLTGTNSPLHF
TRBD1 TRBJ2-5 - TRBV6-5 TGTGCCAGCAGCCGACAGGGTTCCGGAGTCCAGTACTTC CASSRQGSGVQYF
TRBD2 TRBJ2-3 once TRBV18 TGTGCCAGCTCAACCTCCGTAGCGGGGGGGCCAGAAGATACGCAGTATTTT CASSTSVAGGPEDTQYF
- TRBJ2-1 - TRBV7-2 TGTGCCAGCAGCTCCCATCTGGGCGATGAGCAGTTCTTC CASSSHLGDEQFF
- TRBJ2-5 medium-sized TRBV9 TGTGCCAGCAGCCCCTCGAGGGGGGAGACCCAGTACTTC CASSPSRGETQYF
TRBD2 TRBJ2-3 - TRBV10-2 TGCGCCAGCAGAAGTAGCGGGGGAGGCACAGATACGCAGTATTTT CASRSSGGGTDTQYF
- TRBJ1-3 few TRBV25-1 TGTGCCAGCAGTGGGCCAACGAGGAGAAACACCATATATTTT CASSGPTRRNTIYF
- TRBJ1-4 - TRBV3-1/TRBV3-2 TGTGCCAGCAACCTCACCAGGAGGGCCTTGGAGCGCCCCCGGGAAAAACTGTTTTTT CASNLTRRALERPREKLFF
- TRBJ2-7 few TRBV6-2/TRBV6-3 TGTGCCAGCAGTCACTCCTACGAGCAGTACTTC CASSHSYEQYF
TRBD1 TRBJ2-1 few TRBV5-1 TGCGCCAGCAGCCCGGGACAGGGTCTCGACAATGAGCAGTTCTTC CASSPGQGLDNEQFF
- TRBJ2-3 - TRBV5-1 TGCGCCAGCAGCCCCCCCGGGGTGGCCGGCACAGATACGCAGTATTTT CASSPPGVAGTDTQYF
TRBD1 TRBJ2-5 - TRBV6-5 TGTGCCAGCAGTTACTCACTACAGGGGGCTGACGAGACCCAGTACTTC CASSYSLQGADETQYF
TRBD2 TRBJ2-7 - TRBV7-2 TGTGCCAGCAGCTTTTCAGCGGGGGGGCTTGGGTACGAGCAGTACTTC CASSFSAGGLGYEQYF